Following are 20 T cell receptor beta chains from one sample sequenced in a study of response to subunit inactivated influenza vaccine. TCRdb recomputed calls from the RT-PCR reads with MiXCR, one row per CDR3 protein. The sample includes about 700,000 distinct CDR3 sequences, 15% to 19% of them seen just once. The specimen was PBMCs from blood, collected 12 days after vaccination. Receptors were obtained from a middle-aged man who received an inactivated influenza vaccine.

The genes are TRBV4-3 and TRBJ2-7; a possible D gene is TRBD1 (6 bases). With 0 bases removed from V and 3 bases from J, the gap between germline ends came to 15 bases. CDR1 is LGHNA, CDR2 YSLEER, per germline. The CDR3 consists of 16 residues. The CDR3 nucleotides read TGCGCCAGCAGCCAAGATCTGGCCCGACAGGTCTACGAGCAGTACTTC. This translates into CASSQDLARQVYEQYF.

The gene calls are TRBV12-3 or TRBV12-4 and TRBJ2-3; 8 bases map to TRBD1. V was clipped by 5 bases and J by 3 bases; unmatched bases: 7. CDR3 size: 15 residues. Here the CDR3 reads CASSPYRGRTDTQYF. The CDR3 DNA reads as TGTGCCAGCAGTCCCTACAGGGGGAGGACAGATACGCAGTATTTT.

This CDR3 reads CSVAHGGSYEQYF. The CDR3 DNA sequence: TGCAGCGTTGCCCACGGGGGTAGCTACGAGCAGTACTTC. This rearrangement joins TRBV29-1 to TRBJ2-7; possible D gene TRBD2, 6 bases. V lost 4 bases and J 3 bases, leaving 13 bases between the germline ends. This CDR3 has 13 amino acids. In germline, CDR1 is SQVTM, CDR2 ANQGSEA.

Only a few counts were recorded for this clonotype. A much more abundant neighbour one base away suggests this may be a read error. V and J are TRBV24-1 and TRBJ2-2, with 8 bases that match TRBD1. Per the germline V gene, CDR1 is KGHDR and CDR2 is SFDVKD. V was pared by 3 bases and J by 1 base, with 0 bases of the junction left unmatched. The CDR3 contains 15 residues. CDR3 in amino acids: CATSDGTGNTGELFF. CDR3 DNA: TGTGCCACCAGTGATGGGACAGGGAACACCGGGGAGCTGTTTTTT.

The rearrangement joins TRBV6-1 to TRBJ2-5; 7 nucleotides align to TRBD1. Unmatched junction bases numbered 6, after V lost 3 bases and J lost 5 bases. Germline CDR1 MNHNS, CDR2 SASEGT. The CDR3 consists of 14 residues. Written as DNA, the CDR3 is TGTGCCAGCAGTGAGACAGGGATTGGGGAGACCCAGTACTTC. Its translation: CASSETGIGETQYF.

This clonotype has just a few counts. The J gene is TRBJ2-5, the V gene TRBV3-1; D unclear. Germline V gene lookup returns CDR1 LGHDT and CDR2 YNNKEL (reference sequence). The CDR3 has 14 residues. Trimming cost V 2 bases and J 5 bases, with 12 bases left between them. CDR3 nucleotide sequence: TGTGCCAGCAGCCAACGAAGTATCGCGGAGACCCAGTACTTC. The encoded protein is CASSQRSIAETQYF.

This clonotype was seen a few times. The V gene is TRBV5-5, the J gene TRBJ1-2; the match to TRBD1 covers 9 bases. After removal of 2 bases from V and 7 bases from J, the junction contained 15 bases not matched to a gene. The CDR3 sequence is 17 residues long. Germline V lookup: CDR1 SGHKS, CDR2 YYEKEE (reference sequence). Written as DNA, the CDR3 is TGTGCCAGCAGCTTCCATGACAGGGGGGGTCTGGCTGGTGGCTACACCTTC. Its translation is CASSFHDRGGLAGGYTF.

V gene TRBV24-1 combines with J gene TRBJ2-7, with D tentatively TRBD2 (5 bases). CDR3 length: 13 residues. CDR1 KGHDR and CDR2 SFDVKD come from the germline V gene. V lost 5 bases to trimming and J lost 6 bases, with 13 bases between them. The CDR3, as DNA: TGTGCCACCAGTGGTAAAGGGAGCGGCGAGCAGTACTTC. Encoded protein: CATSGKGSGEQYF.

This clonotype was counted between two and nine times. J is TRBJ2-1 and V is TRBV6-2 or TRBV6-3, with TRBD1 as a possible D gene (5 bases). The CDR3 runs 16 residues. Looked up from germline, CDR1 is MNHEY and CDR2 is SVGEGT. Trimming took 2 bases from V and 7 from J, leaving 18 bases between them. This CDR3 is CASSYPDPKGINEQFF. DNA of the CDR3: TGTGCCAGCAGTTACCCGGACCCAAAGGGGATAAATGAGCAGTTCTTC.

The chain employs TRBV28 and TRBJ2-7, with a weak D call TRBD2 (6 bases). Trimming cost V 5 bases and J 4 bases, with 15 bases left between them. The germline gives CDR1 MDHEN, CDR2 SYDVKM. The CDR3 is 14 residues long. DNA for the CDR3: TGTGCCAGCAGTCGGGGGACGGTTCTTTACGAGCAGTACTTC. This translates into CASSRGTVLYEQYF.

The gene calls are TRBV5-8 and TRBJ2-3; 10 nucleotides align to TRBD1. CDR1 SGHTS and CDR2 YDEGEE come from the germline V gene. CDR3 length equals 16 residues. The junction had 12 bases not matched to a gene; V was cut back by 7 bases and J by 4 bases. The CDR3 loop reads CASGPLGQGTSDTQYF. The CDR3 region has the DNA TGTGCCAGCGGCCCCCTGGGACAGGGGACTTCAGATACGCAGTATTTT.

This clonotype was picked up a small number of times. The V call is TRBV6-1, the J call TRBJ2-1; D is perhaps TRBD1 or TRBD2 (7 bases each). The CDR3 extends over 18 amino acids. The germline gives CDR1 MNHNS, CDR2 SASEGT. Trimming took off 7 bases at V and 0 bases at J, with 22 bases between the two ends. CDR3 loop: CASTVWAKRDSSYNEQFF. The CDR3 DNA is TGTGCCAGCACCGTTTGGGCCAAGCGGGACAGCTCCTACAATGAGCAGTTCTTC.

The chain uses TRBV2 and TRBJ2-2; 10 positions match TRBD1. Per germline, CDR1 SNHLY and CDR2 FYNNEI. The V segment lost 6 bases and the J segment 6 bases; nucleotides outside the gene matches: 1. The CDR3 is 13 residues long. CDR3 residues: CASSGQGAGELFF. CDR3 sequence (DNA): TGTGCCAGCAGCGGACAGGGGGCCGGGGAGCTGTTTTTT.

This sequence joins TRBV5-1 and TRBJ2-3; no definite D call. Trimming shortened V by 4 bases and J by 0 bases, and 9 bases separated the two germline ends. CDR3 length: 14 amino acids. Germline loops: CDR1 SGHRS, CDR2 YFSETQ. The CDR3 here is CASSPQISTDTQYF. For the CDR3, the DNA is TGCGCCAGCAGCCCACAGATTAGCACAGATACGCAGTATTTT. The entire variable domain, with the rest obtained from reference TRBV5-1 and TRBJ2-3, is as follows: KAGVTQTPRYLIKTRGQQVTLSCSPISGHRSVSWYQQTPGQGLQFLFEYFSETQRNKGNFPGRFSGRQFSNSRSEMNVSTLELGDSALYLCASSPQISTDTQYFGPGTRLTVL.

This clonotype was picked up a small number of times. J is TRBJ1-1 and V is TRBV29-1; no reliable D call. Germline CDR1 and CDR2: SQVTM and ANQGSEA. The CDR3 loop spans 15 amino acids. Trimming pared 6 bases from V and 1 base from J, leaving 18 bases between. The CDR3 here is CSVPRKGGWNTEAFF. The CDR3 coding sequence is TGCAGCGTCCCCCGGAAAGGAGGGTGGAACACTGAAGCTTTCTTT.

The CDR3 spells CASSLAGSSPLHF. The CDR3 DNA reads TGTGCCAGCAGTTTAGCCGGCAGCTCACCCCTCCACTTT. This chain joins TRBV12-3 or TRBV12-4 and TRBJ1-6; D is uncertain. Trimming stripped 0 bases from V and 10 bases from J, with 7 bases between. The CDR3 totals 13 residues.

In its sample, this clonotype was seen a few times. V gene TRBV6-1 combines with J gene TRBJ1-4, with TRBD1 as a possible D gene (6 bases). V lost 8 bases, J lost 3 bases, and 28 bases lay in between. The CDR3 is 19 residues long. Per the germline V gene, CDR1 is MNHNS and CDR2 is SASEGT. In DNA form, the CDR3 reads TGTGCCAGCCGCTATACGGGCGGGGGGCGGAGTACACCTAATGAAAAACTGTTTTTT. Translation: CASRYTGGGRSTPNEKLFF.

The chain employs TRBV20-1 and TRBJ1-4; possibly TRBD1 for D (5 bases). Trimming removed 0 bases from V and 6 bases from J, with 11 bases in between. CDR1 and CDR2 from the germline V gene are DFQATT and SNEGSKA (reference sequence). The length of the CDR3 is 14 residues. In DNA form, the CDR3 reads TGCAGTGCTAGAGATGGTGGGACTCATGAAAAACTGTTTTTT. It encodes CSARDGGTHEKLFF.

This clonotype has only a few counts. This chain connects TRBV5-1 to TRBJ1-2; D unresolved. The CDR3 sequence is 13 residues long. Trimming pared 4 bases from V and 1 base from J, leaving 8 bases between. Germline CDR1 SGHRS, CDR2 YFSETQ. Written as DNA, the CDR3 is TGCGCCAGCAGCGTAGGAGATAACTATGGCTACACCTTC. Residues: CASSVGDNYGYTF.

This clonotype was counted ten times or more. The gene calls are TRBV5-1 and TRBJ2-1; TRBD1 matches at 9 bases. The junction had 2 bases not matched to a gene; V was cut back by 3 bases and J by 1 base. Looked up from germline, CDR1 is SGHRS and CDR2 is YFSETQ. CDR3 size: 15 residues. CDR3 DNA sequence: TGCGCCAGCAGCTCCGGGACAGGGTCCTACAATGAGCAGTTCTTC. Translated, it gives CASSSGTGSYNEQFF.